A selection of T cell receptor beta chains follows, all from one sample in a study of technical replicates of blood from several donors. Sequencing was performed with immunoSEQ multiplex PCR; in TCRdb, only in-frame clones are kept and a portion is missing. The data hold about 80,000 clones, with around 90% observed a single time. The sequencing sample was made of T cells isolated from PBMCs. Source of these receptors: a human donor in good health. The CDR3 runs from the conserved cysteine through the conserved F or W. A D gene is named only where the DNA matches it firmly. Clone size is stated in some rows and not others, as once, few, many or a class when expanded.

>NA|TRBV9|TRBJ2-7|NA
TGTGCCAGCAGCGCTGCTCTTAGAGCCTACGAGCAGTACTTC
CASSAALRAYEQYF
>NA|TRBV10-3|TRBJ2-5|NA
TGTGCCATCAATGGGCAGGCAGAAGAGACCCAGTACTTC
CAINGQAEETQYF
>NA|TRBV19|TRBJ2-7|NA
TGTGCCAGTAGTTTGACAGGCTACGAGCAGTACTTC
CASSLTGYEQYF
>NA|TRBV7-2|TRBJ1-1|NA
TGTGCCAAAATCACAGAGACTGAAGCTTTCTTT
CAKITETEAFF
>TRBD1|TRBV10-3|TRBJ1-4|NA
TGTGCCATCAGTGAGTCGAGGCAGGGGGCTTTTGAAAAACTGTTTTTT
CAISESRQGAFEKLFF
>TRBD1|TRBV10-1|TRBJ2-7|once
TGCGCCAGCAGCCGGGACAGGGGATACGAGCAGTACTTC
CASSRDRGYEQYF
>NA|TRBV6-5|TRBJ2-1|NA
TGTGCCAGCAGTAAGGACATGAGCTCCTACAATGAGCAGTTCTTC
CASSKDMSSYNEQFF
>TRBD1|TRBV6-1|TRBJ1-2|NA
TGTGCCGGAAGGACAGGGGGTCGGTATGGCTACACCTTC
CAGRTGGRYGYTF
>TRBD1|TRBV10-3|TRBJ1-1|NA
TGTGCCATCAGTGATAGACAGGGAAACACTGAAGCTTTCTTT
CAISDRQGNTEAFF
>TRBD2|TRBV28|TRBJ2-2|NA
TGTGCGTACCAAGCGGGAGGGCCCACCGGGGAGCTGTTTTTT
CAYQAGGPTGELFF
>NA|TRBV7-9|TRBJ2-7|NA
TGTGCCAGCAGCTCCCAAGGGGGGGCGGGCGAGCAGTACTTC
CASSSQGGAGEQYF
>TRBD1|TRBV6-5|TRBJ1-1|NA
TGTGCCAGCAGAAGGCGACAGGGGGCTGAAGCTTTCTTT
CASRRRQGAEAFF
>TRBD2|TRBV9|TRBJ2-1|NA
TGTGCCAGCAGCTGGACTAGCGGGGGTGGCAATGAGCAGTTCTTC
CASSWTSGGGNEQFF
>NA|TRBV30|TRBJ2-7|NA
TGTGCCTGGGAGGTTTCGGGGAAATTTGACTACGAGCAGTACTTC
CAWEVSGKFDYEQYF
>TRBD2|TRBV2|TRBJ2-7|NA
TGTGCCAGCAGGGAGCGGGAGGTAGGGCGCGACGAGCAGTACTTC
CASREREVGRDEQYF
>NA|TRBV5-4|TRBJ1-1|NA
TGTGCCAGCAGCTTGGGACAGAGGAACACTGAAGCTTTCTTT
CASSLGQRNTEAFF
>TRBD2|TRBV7-2|TRBJ2-7|NA
TGTGCCAGCAGCCCTACTAGCGGGAGCCCCTACCAGCAGTACTTC
CASSPTSGSPYQQYF
>TRBD1|TRBV2|TRBJ1-5|NA
TGTGCCAGCAGCCCGGGACAGGTTTATCAGCCCCAGCATTTT
CASSPGQVYQPQHF
>TRBD1|TRBV28|TRBJ1-4|NA
TGTGCCAGCAGTTGGGATCCGGGACAGGGCGAAAAACTGTTTTTT
CASSWDPGQGEKLFF
>TRBD1|TRBV9|TRBJ1-1|NA
TGTGCCAGCAGCGTACACCCCCGGGACAGTGAAGCTTTCTTT
CASSVHPRDSEAFF
>NA|TRBV10-1|TRBJ2-2|NA
TGCGCCAGCAGTAGGACTAACACCGGGGAGCTGTTTTTT
CASSRTNTGELFF
>NA|TRBV2|TRBJ2-2|NA
TGTGCCAGCAGTCCTAACTTGGGCGCCGGGGAGCTGTTTTTT
CASSPNLGAGELFF
>NA|TRBV7-8|TRBJ2-5|NA
TGTGCCAGCAGCTTTAAAGAGACCCAGTACTTC
CASSFKETQYF
>NA|TRBV28|TRBJ1-1|NA
TGTGCCAGCAGTTTGTGGGGGCGCTTCACTGAAGCTTTCTTT
CASSLWGRFTEAFF
>TRBD2|TRBV30|TRBJ2-7|once
TGTGCCTGGAGGGGTAGCGGGAGCTACGAGCAGTACTTC
CAWRGSGSYEQYF
>NA|TRBV2|TRBJ2-7|NA
TGTGCCAGCAGTAGCGGCGTCTACGAGCAGTACTTC
CASSSGVYEQYF
>TRBD2|TRBV9|TRBJ2-1|NA
TGTGCCAGCAGCGTAACATTAGCGGGAGGTGAGCAGTTCTTC
CASSVTLAGGEQFF
>NA|TRBV29-1|TRBJ1-4|NA
TGCAGCGTCGGGATAGGGCCTAATGAAAAACTGTTTTTT
CSVGIGPNEKLFF
>NA|TRBV5-1|TRBJ1-2|NA
TGCGCCAGCAGCTGGGGTTGGGGCGTTAACTATGGCTACACCTTC
CASSWGWGVNYGYTF
>NA|TRBV18|TRBJ1-1|NA
TGTGCCAGCTCACTTCGGCAGGGAATTTCCACTGAAGCTTTCTTT
CASSLRQGISTEAFF
>NA|TRBV7-9|TRBJ2-5|NA
TGTGCCAGCAGCTTAGCACTGGAGACCCAGTACTTC
CASSLALETQYF
>TRBD2|TRBV7-9|TRBJ2-3|NA
TGTGCCAGCAGCTTTTTGACTAGCGGGTATACGCAGTATTTT
CASSFLTSGYTQYF
>TRBD1|TRBV2|TRBJ1-1|NA
TGTGCCAGCAGTGTCAGACAGGGCGGGGTGAACACTGAAGCTTTCTTT
CASSVRQGGVNTEAFF
>TRBD2|TRBV30|TRBJ2-5|NA
TGTGCCTGGAGTCCCGGGAGGGGTGGGTTCAAGGAGACCCAGTACTTC
CAWSPGRGGFKETQYF
>TRBD2|TRBV11-3|TRBJ2-7|NA
TGTGCCAGCAGCTCGTTAGGGGGGACTAGCGGGTACGAGCAGTACTTC
CASSSLGGTSGYEQYF
>NA|TRBV28|TRBJ2-7|NA
TGTGCCAGCAGTCCCATCTCCCCCCAGGGGTACGAGCAGTACTTC
CASSPISPQGYEQYF
>NA|TRBV11-2|TRBJ2-7|NA
TGTGCCAGCAGCACCGCTACCTACGAGCAGTACTTC
CASSTATYEQYF
>TRBD2|TRBV27|TRBJ2-1|NA
TGTGCCAGCAGTCCAGGGACTAGCGGGAGAAATGAGCAGTTCTTC
CASSPGTSGRNEQFF
>TRBD1|TRBV5-1|TRBJ2-7|NA
TGCGCCAGCAGCTTGCGGGGTTCGACAGGGATCCCCTACGAGCAGTACTTC
CASSLRGSTGIPYEQYF
>TRBD2|TRBV4-3|TRBJ2-2|NA
TGCGCCAGCAGCCTCTCCCAGATCGGACTAGCGGGAGGGTTATTCACCGGGGAGCTGTTTTTT
CASSLSQIGLAGGLFTGELFF
>TRBD1|TRBV18|TRBJ2-7|NA
TGTGCCAGCTCACCCCGAGACAGGGACGAGCAGTACTTC
CASSPRDRDEQYF
>NA|TRBV5-6|TRBJ2-2|NA
TGTGCCAGCAGCTTGTGGGGGGGGCGCACCGGGGAGCTGTTTTTT
CASSLWGGRTGELFF
>NA|TRBV29-1|TRBJ2-3|NA
TGCAGCGGCGGACTGGTGGGGGATACGCAGTATTTT
CSGGLVGDTQYF
>NA|TRBV19|TRBJ1-1|NA
TGTGCCAGTAGTTTCGGGAACACTGAAGCTTTCTTT
CASSFGNTEAFF
>TRBD1|TRBV4-3|TRBJ1-2|NA
TGCGCCAGCAGCCCTAGACAGGGTATAGCTAACTATGGCTACACCTTC
CASSPRQGIANYGYTF
>NA|TRBV4-2|TRBJ1-2|NA
TGTGCCAGCAGCGGTAAGGGGCATGACTATGGCTACACCTTC
CASSGKGHDYGYTF
>NA|TRBV7-6|TRBJ2-1|NA
TGTGCCACCACACCCGGGGAAACCTACAATGAGCAGTTCTTC
CATTPGETYNEQFF
>NA|TRBV7-9|TRBJ1-1|NA
TGTGCCAGCAGCCGGGAACAGACGGAAGCTTTCTTT
CASSREQTEAFF
>TRBD2|TRBV11-3|TRBJ2-3|NA
TGTGCCAGCAGCTTGGGACTAGTTACAGATACGCAGTATTTT
CASSLGLVTDTQYF
>TRBD2|TRBV14|TRBJ2-1|NA
TGTGCCAGCAGCCAAGGTATAATAGCGGGCTACAATGAGCAGTTCTTC
CASSQGIIAGYNEQFF
>NA|TRBV10-3|TRBJ1-1|NA
TGTGCCATCAGTGAGGGAGGGGAAAACACTGAAGCTTTCTTT
CAISEGGENTEAFF
>TRBD1|TRBV7-3|TRBJ2-3|NA
TGTGCCAGCAGCTCATCCGGGACAGGGGCAGATACGCAGTATTTT
CASSSSGTGADTQYF
>TRBD1|TRBV2|TRBJ1-1|NA
TGTGCCAGCACTCTACAGGGGAGGTATACTGAAGCTTTCTTT
CASTLQGRYTEAFF
>NA|TRBV5-4|TRBJ1-5|NA
TGTGCCAGCAGCTTTTGGGCAAGCAATCAGCCCCAGCATTTT
CASSFWASNQPQHF
>NA|TRBV7-2|TRBJ2-5|NA
TGTGCCAGCAGCTTAGTACTTACCTTCCAAGAGACCCAGTACTTC
CASSLVLTFQETQYF
>TRBD2|TRBV13|TRBJ2-1|NA
TGTGCCAGCAGCTCGGGACTAGCGAGTTACAATGAGCAGTTCTTC
CASSSGLASYNEQFF
>TRBD2|TRBV9|TRBJ2-4|NA
TGTGCCAGCAGCGTAGGTGATAGCGGGAAACAGTACTTC
CASSVGDSGKQYF